This T cell receptor (beta chain) is drawn from a study of cytomegalovirus exposure and HLA in healthy donors. Findings and caveats of the study: According to reports, the classifier identified cytomegalovirus status with high specificity and sensitivity. A few of the chains that were CMV-associated were confirmed in vitro to be specific for CMV antigens.

Details on this clone: Its antigen is as yet unknown.

This CDR3 is 18 amino acids long. The ends were cut back, 5 bases at V and 3 bases at J, with 22 bases in the middle. Researchers ran the PCR with 60 Vbeta and 13 Jbeta primers. TCRdb keeps only in-frame clones here, not all; method: immunoSEQ multiplex PCR. The sample holds 55,000 to 80,000 clones, about 71% seen once. The sample comprised PBMCs. The genes are TRBV6-7 and TRBJ2-2; D not certain. TRBV6-7 is designated an ORF whose function remains uncertain. This TCR was recovered from a man aged 55 to 70 in good health and CMV-seropositive. This chain's CDR3 is CASSDAYVGDVDTGELFF. CDR3 DNA sequence: TGTGCCAGCAGTGATGCGTACGTAGGAGACGTCGACACCGGGGAGCTGTTTTTT.